What follows are 5 T cell receptor beta chains derived from one specimen sequenced in a study of blood T cell repertoires in COVID-19. TCRdb keeps only in-frame clones here, not all; method: immunoSEQ multiplex PCR. The repertoire holds 90,000 to 150,000 clones, with around nine tenths as singletons. The sequenced sample was peripheral blood. The receptor source for this set is a woman aged 45-59 years with acute or convalescent COVID-19.

The rearrangement links TRBV11-3 to TRBJ1-1, with 11 bases that match TRBD1. The V gene's germline CDR1 is SGHNT and CDR2 YENEEA. The CDR3 contains 16 residues. V was clipped by 5 bases and J by 1 base; unmatched bases: 6. DNA for the CDR3: TGTGCCAGCAGCACCCGGACAGGGGGCAAGAACACTGAAGCTTTCTTT. It yields the protein CASSTRTGGKNTEAFF.

The gene calls are TRBV11-2 and TRBJ2-5, with a weak D call TRBD2 (10 bases). V was clipped by 4 bases and J by 5 bases, with 29 bases between them. The CDR3 has 19 amino acids. Germline CDR1 SGHAT, CDR2 FQNNGV. In DNA, the CDR3 is TGTGCCAGCAGCTCCTGGACAGGGGTAATAGCGGGGGGCGTGGAGACCCAGTACTTC. As protein: CASSSWTGVIAGGVETQYF.

This chain uses TRBV6-1 with TRBJ2-7; 8 bases are shared with TRBD1. V gave up 3 bases and J gave up 2 bases; unmatched junction bases: 6. The CDR3 has 15 residues. CDR1 is MNHNS and CDR2 is SASEGT in the germline V gene. CDR3 nucleotides: TGTGCCAGCAGTGAGCCGGGACAGGAGACCTACGAGCAGTACTTC. It codes for CASSEPGQETYEQYF.

V usage is TRBV7-3 and J usage is TRBJ1-2; TRBD1 matches 10 bases. Germline lookup yields CDR1 SGHTA and CDR2 FQGTGA. The length of the CDR3 is 15 residues. The junction had 11 bases not matched to a gene; V was cut back by 5 bases and J by 8 bases. CDR3 nucleotides: TGTGCCAGCAGCACCGGGACAGGGGCGTCCGGAGGCTACACCTTC. Residues: CASSTGTGASGGYTF.

The chain carries TRBV5-1 and TRBJ1-3; D may be TRBD1 (6 bases). V lost 5 bases and J lost 4, with 10 bases in between. Germline CDR1 reads SGHRS; CDR2 reads YFSETQ. The CDR3 consists of 13 residues. The CDR3 DNA is TGCGCCAGCAGTTGGACAGTAGGAAACACCATATATTTT. It codes for CASSWTVGNTIYF.